This is a list of T cell receptor beta chains from one sample in a study of T cell repertoires in cytomegalovirus infection. Their antigens are not known. TCRdb itself ran the reads through MiXCR, one entry per CDR3 protein. The data show around 770,000 distinct CDR3 sequences, about 28% seen once. The source material was cultured CD8+ T cells from PBMCs, sampled from culture after CMV antigen stimulation. The receptors were sampled from a human donor in good health (CMV status not recorded). Some clones in this sample may be carry-over from other donors' samples. CDR3s include the opening cysteine and the closing phenylalanine or tryptophan. A D gene is named only where the DNA matches it firmly. The listing skips clone size in some rows; elsewhere it reads once, few, many or a size class.

TGCAGCGACAGGACAGGGGAGAACACTGAAGCTTTCTTT	CSDRTGENTEAFF	TRBV29-1	TRBD1	.	TRBJ1-1
TGCGCCAGCAGCCAAGCAGGGACTATCACAGATACGCAGTATTTT	CASSQAGTITDTQYF	TRBV4-1	TRBD2	few	TRBJ2-3
TGCGCCAGCAGATCGGGACAGAACACCGGGGAGCTGTTTTTT	CASRSGQNTGELFF	TRBV4-3	.	few	TRBJ2-2
TGTGCCAGCAGCCAAACAGGAGTGAATGAGCAGTTCTTC	CASSQTGVNEQFF	TRBV12-3/TRBV12-4	.	.	TRBJ2-1
TGTGCCAGCAGCTTAGGGCCGGGAGACCAAGAGACCCAGTACTTC	CASSLGPGDQETQYF	TRBV7-8	.	many	TRBJ2-5
TGTGCCAGCAGCCACCTCACAGATACGCAGTATTTT	CASSHLTDTQYF	TRBV6-6	.	few	TRBJ2-3
TGTGCCAGCGCCTCCGGAGGGGTCGGTAATTCACCCCTCCACTTT	CASASGGVGNSPLHF	TRBV28	.	.	TRBJ1-6
TGTGCCAGCAGTCCGGGACAGGGGTTGCGGCAGCCCCAGCATTTT	CASSPGQGLRQPQHF	TRBV6-2/TRBV6-3	TRBD1	.	TRBJ1-5
TGTGCCATCAGTGAGTCGGGGCCGGGGGACAATGAGCAGTTCTTC	CAISESGPGDNEQFF	TRBV10-3	.	.	TRBJ2-1
TGTGCCAGCAGCCCCCGTTTTGGCGGGGACTACAATGAGCAGTTCTTC	CASSPRFGGDYNEQFF	TRBV7-4	.	few	TRBJ2-1
TGTGCCAGCAGTTCCCCCGGGACTATGGGAAATGAGCAGTTCTTC	CASSSPGTMGNEQFF	TRBV27	TRBD2	.	TRBJ2-1
TGTGCCAGCAGCTTTCCCGGGACAGCGCCCCTACACGAGCAGTACTTC	CASSFPGTAPLHEQYF	TRBV11-2	TRBD1	.	TRBJ2-7
TGTGCCAGCAGTGAACCGGGACGGCATAATGAAAAACTGTTTTTT	CASSEPGRHNEKLFF	TRBV6-1	.	many	TRBJ1-4
TGTGCTAGCACCCCGATCGGGGGGGAGAACACCGGGGAGCTGTTTTTT	CASTPIGGENTGELFF	TRBV7-7	TRBD2	.	TRBJ2-2
TGTGCCAGCAGTTGGGGACTAGCGGGGGGGACCGGGGAGCTGTTTTTT	CASSWGLAGGTGELFF	TRBV27	TRBD2	.	TRBJ2-2
TGCAGCGCTCAAGACGGAGCCGGTAACTATGGCTACACCTTC	CSAQDGAGNYGYTF	TRBV29-1	.	.	TRBJ1-2
TGTGCCAGCAGTTACGTTCGGGGGCTTGACTATGGCTACACCTTC	CASSYVRGLDYGYTF	TRBV6-2/TRBV6-3	.	many	TRBJ1-2
TGTGCCAGCAGTTTCAATTCGGGCTACACCTTC	CASSFNSGYTF	TRBV12-3/TRBV12-4	.	.	TRBJ1-2
TGTGCCAGCGGCGCGACCGGGAGAAAGAGGGTCACTAATGAAAAACTGTTTTTT	CASGATGRKRVTNEKLFF	TRBV2	.	few	TRBJ1-4
TGTGCTAGTGGTTTAAAGCAAGAGACCCAGTACTTC	CASGLKQETQYF	TRBV12-5	.	.	TRBJ2-5
TGTGCCAGCAGCTCTCTGACGGGGGGGAATTGGTTCTTC	CASSSLTGGNWFF	TRBV5-5	TRBD2	.	TRBJ2-1
TGTGCCAGTAGTATCGGGCTAGCGGCAGATACGCAGTATTTT	CASSIGLAADTQYF	TRBV19	TRBD2	many	TRBJ2-3
TGTGCCAGTAACTCCAGACAGGGATTAATACAGCCCCAGCATTTT	CASNSRQGLIQPQHF	TRBV19	TRBD1	.	TRBJ1-5
TGTGCCAGCAGCGCTCCGGGAGATTTGGAGCTGTTTTTT	CASSAPGDLELFF	TRBV7-9	.	many	TRBJ2-2
TGTGCCAGCAGCTTAGCGCCGGCAGACACTGAAGCTTTCTTT	CASSLAPADTEAFF	TRBV7-6	.	few	TRBJ1-1
TGTGCCACCAGCAGAAGGGACAGAAACTATGGCTACACCTTC	CATSRRDRNYGYTF	TRBV15	TRBD1	.	TRBJ1-2
TGTGCCATCACTGGGGTACGGGACAATACCACAGATACGCAGTATTTT	CAITGVRDNTTDTQYF	TRBV10-3	.	.	TRBJ2-3
TGTGCCAGCAGCTTAGTGACAGGCCGCGCCCTAACCGGCCCCCAAGAGACCCAGTACTTC	CASSLVTGRALTGPQETQYF	TRBV7-9	.	.	TRBJ2-5
TGCGCCAGCAGCCAAGATGATACAGTACAGTTCTTC	CASSQDDTVQFF	TRBV4-1	.	few	TRBJ2-1
TGTGCCAGTAGTCCCCTCGGACGGAAGAACACTGAAGCTTTCTTT	CASSPLGRKNTEAFF	TRBV19	.	few	TRBJ1-1
TGTGCCAGCACCCCAGTCCCCTCCAGCCCCTATGGCTACACCTTC	CASTPVPSSPYGYTF	TRBV12-3/TRBV12-4	.	.	TRBJ1-2
TGTGCCAGCAGGGGGCCGGGACAGGGGAAGGCCTATGGCTACACCTTC	CASRGPGQGKAYGYTF	TRBV6-2/TRBV6-3	TRBD1	.	TRBJ1-2
TGCAGTGCTAGAGGACTAGCGGGGGGAATGGAGACCCAGTACTTC	CSARGLAGGMETQYF	TRBV20-1	TRBD2	few	TRBJ2-5
TGTGCCAGCAGCGGAAGCCTAGAGGATGGAGGCTATGGCTACACCTTC	CASSGSLEDGGYGYTF	TRBV7-6	.	.	TRBJ1-2
TGTGCCAGCAGCTTGACGACAGTCTCCTACGAGCAGTACTTC	CASSLTTVSYEQYF	TRBV5-5	.	few	TRBJ2-7
TGTGCCAGCAGCCCCGGCGGGCAGGGTCTACAGCATGGCTACACCTTC	CASSPGGQGLQHGYTF	TRBV5-4	.	.	TRBJ1-2
TGTGCCAGCAGCCAAACCCGGCTCTCCGCCTACGAGCAGTACTTC	CASSQTRLSAYEQYF	TRBV4-2	.	.	TRBJ2-7
TGTGCCAGCAGCTTGGCAGGGGTTTCAAATTCACCCCTCCACTTT	CASSLAGVSNSPLHF	TRBV5-6	.	few	TRBJ1-6